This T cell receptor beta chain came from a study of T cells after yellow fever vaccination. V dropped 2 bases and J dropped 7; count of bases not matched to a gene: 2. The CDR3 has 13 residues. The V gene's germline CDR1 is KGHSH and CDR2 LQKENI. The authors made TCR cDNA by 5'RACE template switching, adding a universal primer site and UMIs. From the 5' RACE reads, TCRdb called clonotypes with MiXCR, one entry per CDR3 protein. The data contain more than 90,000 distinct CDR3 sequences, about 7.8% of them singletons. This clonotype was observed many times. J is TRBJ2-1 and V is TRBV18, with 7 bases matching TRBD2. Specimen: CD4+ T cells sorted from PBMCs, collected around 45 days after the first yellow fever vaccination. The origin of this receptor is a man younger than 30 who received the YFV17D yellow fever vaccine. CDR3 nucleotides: TGTGCCAGCTCACCAGGGGAGGGGAATGAGCAGTTCTTC. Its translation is CASSPGEGNEQFF.